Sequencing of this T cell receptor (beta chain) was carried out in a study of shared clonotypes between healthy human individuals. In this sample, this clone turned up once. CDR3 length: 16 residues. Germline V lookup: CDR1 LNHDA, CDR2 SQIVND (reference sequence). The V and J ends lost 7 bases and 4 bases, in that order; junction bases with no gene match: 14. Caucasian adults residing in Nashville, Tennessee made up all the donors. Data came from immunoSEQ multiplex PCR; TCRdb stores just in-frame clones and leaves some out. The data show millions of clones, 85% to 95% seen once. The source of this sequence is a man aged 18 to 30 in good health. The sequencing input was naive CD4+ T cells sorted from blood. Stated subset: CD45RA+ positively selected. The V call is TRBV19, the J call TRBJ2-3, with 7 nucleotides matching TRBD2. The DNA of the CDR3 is TGTGCCAGTATCGGGGTAGCGGGCTTGGGGGCAGATACGCAGTATTTT. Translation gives CASIGVAGLGADTQYF.